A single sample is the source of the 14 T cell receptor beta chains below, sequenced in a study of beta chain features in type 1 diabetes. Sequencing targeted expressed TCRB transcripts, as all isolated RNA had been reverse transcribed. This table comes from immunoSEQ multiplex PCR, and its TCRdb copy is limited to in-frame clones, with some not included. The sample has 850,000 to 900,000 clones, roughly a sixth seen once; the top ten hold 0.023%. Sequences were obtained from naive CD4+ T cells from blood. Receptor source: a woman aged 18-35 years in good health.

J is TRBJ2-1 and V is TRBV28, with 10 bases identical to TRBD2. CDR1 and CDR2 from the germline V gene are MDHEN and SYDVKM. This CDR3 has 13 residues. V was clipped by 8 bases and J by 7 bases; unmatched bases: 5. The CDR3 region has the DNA TGTGCCAGCGAGGGACTAGCGAGGAATGAGCAGTTCTTC. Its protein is CASEGLARNEQFF.

In DNA form, the CDR3 reads TGTGCCAGCAGCTTAACTCCGGGACTAAACACAGATACGCAGTATTTT. Its translation: CASSLTPGLNTDTQYF. The chain links TRBV7-3 to TRBJ2-3; 7 nucleotides align to TRBD2. CDR1 is SGHTA and CDR2 is FQGTGA in the germline V gene. The V segment lost 0 bases and the J segment 2 bases; nucleotides outside the gene matches: 5. This CDR3 comprises 16 residues.

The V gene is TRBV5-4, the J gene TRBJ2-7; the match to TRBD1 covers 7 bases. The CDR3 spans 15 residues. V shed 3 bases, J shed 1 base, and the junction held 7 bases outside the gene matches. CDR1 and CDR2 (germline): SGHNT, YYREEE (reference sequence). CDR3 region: CASSWPGTASYEQYF. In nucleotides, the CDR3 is TGTGCCAGCAGCTGGCCCGGGACAGCATCCTACGAGCAGTACTTC.

Here the CDR3 DNA reads TGTGCCAGCTCACCAAGGCAAGCCTCCTACGAGCAGTACTTC. It translates to CASSPRQASYEQYF. The J gene is TRBJ2-7, the V gene TRBV18; D not resolved. V lost 2 bases and J lost 0, with 8 bases in between. CDR3 length: 14 residues. CDR1 KGHSH and CDR2 LQKENI come from the germline V gene.

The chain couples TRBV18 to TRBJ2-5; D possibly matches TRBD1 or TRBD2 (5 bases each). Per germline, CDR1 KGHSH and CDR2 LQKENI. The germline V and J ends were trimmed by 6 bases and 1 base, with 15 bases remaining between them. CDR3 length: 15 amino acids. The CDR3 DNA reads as TGTGCCAGCTCTCCATCACCGGGACCCCAAGAGACCCAGTACTTC. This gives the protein CASSPSPGPQETQYF.

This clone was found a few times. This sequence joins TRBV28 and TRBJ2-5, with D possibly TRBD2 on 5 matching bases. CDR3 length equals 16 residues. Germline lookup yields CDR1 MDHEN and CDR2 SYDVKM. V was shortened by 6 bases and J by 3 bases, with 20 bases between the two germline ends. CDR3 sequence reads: CASSSGAAPTEETQYF. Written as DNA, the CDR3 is TGTGCCAGCAGCTCCGGAGCGGCCCCAACGGAAGAGACCCAGTACTTC.

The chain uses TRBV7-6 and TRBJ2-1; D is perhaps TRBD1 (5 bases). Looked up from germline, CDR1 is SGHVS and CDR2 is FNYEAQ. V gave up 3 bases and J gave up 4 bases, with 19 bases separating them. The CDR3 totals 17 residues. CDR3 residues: CASSLGPLDPIYNEQFF. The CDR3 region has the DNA TGTGCCAGCAGCTTGGGGCCTCTCGATCCGATATACAATGAGCAGTTCTTC.

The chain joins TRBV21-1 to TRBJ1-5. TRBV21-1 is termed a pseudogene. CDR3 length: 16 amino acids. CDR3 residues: CASTSVGVNSNQPQHF. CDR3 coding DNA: TGTGCCAGCACCTCAGTGGGGGTAAATAGCAATCAGCCCCAGCATTTT.

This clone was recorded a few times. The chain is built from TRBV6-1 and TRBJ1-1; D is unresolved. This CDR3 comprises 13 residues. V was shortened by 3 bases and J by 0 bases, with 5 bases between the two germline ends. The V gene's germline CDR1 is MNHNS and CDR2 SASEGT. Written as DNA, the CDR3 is TGTGCCAGCAGTGACACATTGAACACTGAAGCTTTCTTT. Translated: CASSDTLNTEAFF.

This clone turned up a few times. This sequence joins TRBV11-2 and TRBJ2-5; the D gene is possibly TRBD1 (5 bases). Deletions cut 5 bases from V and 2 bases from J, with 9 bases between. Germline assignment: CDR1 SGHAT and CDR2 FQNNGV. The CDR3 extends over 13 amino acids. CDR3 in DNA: TGTGCCAGCAGCCTACAGGTTCAAGAGACCCAGTACTTC. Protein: CASSLQVQETQYF.

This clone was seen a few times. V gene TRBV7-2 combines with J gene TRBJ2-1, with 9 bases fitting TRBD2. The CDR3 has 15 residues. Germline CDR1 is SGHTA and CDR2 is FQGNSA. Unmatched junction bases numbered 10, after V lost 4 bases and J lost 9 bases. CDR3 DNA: TGTGCCAGCAGCTCAGTAGCGGGAGTCATTGGTGAGCAGTTCTTC. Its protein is CASSSVAGVIGEQFF.

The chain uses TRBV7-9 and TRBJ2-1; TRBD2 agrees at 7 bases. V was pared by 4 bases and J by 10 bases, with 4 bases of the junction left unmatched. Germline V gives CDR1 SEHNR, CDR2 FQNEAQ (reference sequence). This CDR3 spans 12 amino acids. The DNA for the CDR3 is TGTGCCAGCAGCTCCGACGGGGGGGAGCAGTTCTTC. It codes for CASSSDGGEQFF.

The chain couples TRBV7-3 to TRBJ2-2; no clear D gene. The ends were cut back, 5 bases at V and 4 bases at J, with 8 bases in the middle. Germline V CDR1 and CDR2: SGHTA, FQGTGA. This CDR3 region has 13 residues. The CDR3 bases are TGTGCCAGCAGCGTATCCTTCACCGGGGAGCTGTTTTTT. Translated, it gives CASSVSFTGELFF.

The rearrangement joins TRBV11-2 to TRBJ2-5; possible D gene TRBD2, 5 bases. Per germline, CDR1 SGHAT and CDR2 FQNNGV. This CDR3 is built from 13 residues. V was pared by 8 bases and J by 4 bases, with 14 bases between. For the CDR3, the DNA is TGTGCCAGCTCCCGGGGAGTGGCAGAGACCCAGTACTTC. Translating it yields CASSRGVAETQYF.